This T cell receptor (beta chain) was captured in a study of cytomegalovirus exposure and HLA in healthy donors (TCRdb year 2017). About the investigation overall: In an earlier analysis of under 750 of the donors, around 290 Gb of sequence data and 90 million to 120 million unique TCR beta sequences from 180 million or so T cells were reported. An early release that covered about 600 HLA-typed donors contained about 290 gigabases of sequencing data and 80 million or so unique TCR sequences. Among the roughly 400 genotyped donors, approximately 82% belonged to the genetic ancestry cluster associated with self-reported Caucasian donors. The study aimed to test whether cataloging public T cell receptors could reveal signatures of past pathogen exposure. The study profiled the T cell repertoires of under 700 subjects by immunosequencing and related them to cytomegalovirus serostatus. In addition to the first cohort of roughly 670 subjects, a separate validation cohort of 130 or so different subjects was used. High-throughput TCR immunosequencing, statistical association of individual TCRs with disease status, and machine learning were combined to predict cytomegalovirus infection status. A later analysis re-examined previously published TCR beta repertoires from more than 600 donors and added high-resolution HLA genotyping to investigate patterns of TCR occurrence. In the later analysis, no new phenotypic data were used to find candidate immune exposures; instead, reliance was placed on TCR beta sequences and their occurrence across donors. An earlier analysis of a few hundred of the donors applied high-throughput TCR beta sequencing to assess whether each TCR beta V gene segment acted as functional or pseudogenic. Donor age, sex, ethnicity and CMV serostatus were compiled alongside the repertoire data. In a later genetic analysis, genome-wide SNP genotypes for about 55% of the roughly 700 donors were used, and that subset was treated as a discovery cohort. Every repertoire in the discovery cohort had been generated on one and the same sequencing platform. HLA typing covered class I and class II loci at four-digit resolution. Typing coverage varied by locus: roughly 620-640 donors for A, B, C, DRB1 and DQB1; roughly 560 for DQA1; some 610 for DPA1; 400 to 480 for DPB1. Because of strong linkage in the cohort, roughly five DR-DQ haplotypes were treated as single units for association and clustering. On average, roughly 200,000 unique TCR beta nucleotide sequences were sequenced per donor among 398 genotyped donors of the cohort, with roughly 18% of those sequences being non-productive.

Note on this clone: The antigen it recognizes is unknown. No quality values exist for individual bases; no much larger clone is one base distant.

The cohort was made up of approximately 700 healthy bone marrow donors. Cohort members were all nominally healthy when sampled, although unrecorded immune exposures were likely present. The donor was CMV seronegative and was included in the group of under 450 seronegative cohort members. Each donor provided a peripheral blood sample, and peripheral blood mononuclear cells were used for TCR beta sequencing. Genomic DNA was extracted from the blood cell samples with the Qiagen DNeasy Blood Extraction Kit. The germline V gene (reference sequence) specifies SGHAT as CDR1 and FQDESV as CDR2. The CDR3 numbers 16 residues from cysteine through phenylalanine. The retained sequence is limited to the CDR3, 48 bases, with the frame set at the first base. For this chain, trimming is 5 bases at the V end and 8 bases at the J end, and the number of junction bases without a gene match is 12. Libraries were built with the immunoSEQ multiplex PCR assay. For the multiplex PCR, a mixture combining 60 forward primers for TCR Vbeta segments and 13 reverse primers for TCR Jbeta segments was used. The CDR3 region of rearranged TCR beta genes was amplified from genomic DNA with a multiplex PCR assay. Amplified TCR beta libraries were sequenced as 87-base-pair reads on the Illumina HiSeq System. In the paper's pipeline: A later analysis tallied about 77 million unique TCR beta chains across the 640 or so repertoires, and approximately 12 million of those chains were shared by two or more donors. Raw reads were error-corrected and collapsed into unique sequences by a nearest-neighbor algorithm in which closely related sequences were merged to remove PCR and sequencing errors. To assign V, D and J gene segments, CDR3 sequences were aligned to IMGT reference sequences. For a sequence to be retained, a match of at least six nucleotides to both a V gene segment and a J gene segment was required. Rearrangements were classified as productive when the CDR3 lacked stop codons and remained in frame with V and J, and all other rearrangements were classified as non-productive. CDR3 was defined by IMGT convention, running from the second conserved V-encoded cysteine to the conserved J-encoded phenylalanine. The earlier analysis of fewer than 700 of the donors excluded sequences that lacked an unambiguous match to a single V gene segment. In an earlier analysis of a few hundred of the donors, V segments were called functional above 56.7% productive rearrangements and were called segregating when the between-donor standard deviation exceeded 5%. To diagnose cytomegalovirus status from the catalog of TCR beta chain sequences, a statistical classification framework was built. In a later analysis, V and J genes were assigned by comparing TCR nucleotide sequences against IMGT/GENE-DB human TR gene sequences. Using the TCRdist pipeline, a later analysis assigned CDR3 sequences along with most-parsimonious VDJ recombination scenarios. In a later analysis, each TCR beta chain was defined by its CDR3 amino acid sequence together with its V-gene family, and reads without a unique V-gene family were excluded. As a way to deal with suspected cross-contamination and a sequencing artifact, a later analysis dropped 640 or so nucleotide sequences that were highly shared and had low generation probability. A later analysis calculated a clonal expansion index for each public chain from normalized within-repertoire ranks of inferred template counts. In a later analysis, generation probabilities were computed using a VDJ recombination model fitted to out-of-frame rearrangements, and the results were checked against IGoR. In a later analysis, hypergeometric tests were used to score TCR-TCR, TCR-HLA and TCR-CMV co-occurrence, with a repertoire-size bias correction applied to TCR pairs. To estimate false discovery rates, a later analysis permuted the HLA or CMV assignments 20 times. In a later analysis, co-occurring TCRs were grouped using DBSCAN, with TCRdist sequence similarity added in when clustering inside HLA-allele-positive subsets. Repertoires with fewer than 30,000 or more than 120,000 public chains, plus five repertoires with anomalous nucleotide sharing, were excluded from co-occurrence clustering. TCRdb took this table from immuneACCESS and kept in-frame rearrangements with V and J called. Such tables lack part of the clones; where checked against another copy, unresolved V genes explain under half of the gap, and the rest is unexplained. That table is the source of V, J and clone size, and D and trimming were worked out from the DNA. In this sample the table shows 90,000 to 120,000 clones, around four fifths of which occur a single time. The ten top clones hold approximately 1.5% of the sample.

The full study reports these points: The study gave a list of roughly 150 TCR beta chains associated with cytomegalovirus. Because HLA typing was missing for some donors at each locus, association tests included only the typed subset. Because counts were too low, approximately 15 rarely observed V segments, including chromosome 9 orphons, were excluded from the earlier analysis of 587 of the donors. When HLA alleles, especially DR and DQ, strongly co-occurred, attributing TCR associations to individual alleles was difficult. In an earlier analysis of roughly 560 of the donors, most TCR beta V segments were observed in productive rearrangements about 87% or about 30% of the time, broadly matching IMGT annotations. Some IMGT-functional V segments, including TRBV6-2 and TRBV6-3, could not be told apart with the 87-base-pair reads, so those segments were excluded. A group of highly shared sequence variants was considered likely to be a technical artifact of the sequencing pipeline. Correlated functional status among segregating V segments might be attributable to linkage disequilibrium, but an unknown experimental factor could not be ruled out. According to the authors, the approach could potentially be generalized to other disease states and immunological phenotypes. In vitro tests confirmed that three of the cytomegalovirus-associated TCR beta chains recognize cytomegalovirus antigens. In a later genetic analysis, fewer N-insertions in productive TCRs were reported among donors in an Asian-associated ancestry cluster than the roughly 700-donor mean. The classifier was reported to diagnose cytomegalovirus status with high specificity and sensitivity in both the original and validation cohorts. A later analysis found that HLA-associated TCR beta chains were more clonally expanded and had lower generation probabilities than equally common non-associated chains. At a false discovery rate of 0.05, a later analysis linked 16,951 TCR beta sequences to specific HLA alleles. A later analysis found that TCR association rates varied across HLA loci, with DRB1 alleles showing the most associated TCRs and HLA-C alleles the fewest. A further reported finding was that TCR beta sequences accurately predicted the HLA-A and HLA-B alleles for most subjects in the first cohort. Most TCR sequences were observed very rarely across donors, whereas some public TCRs were present in many individuals. Immune exposure information for the cohort was limited to CMV serostatus. According to a later analysis, most CMV-associated TCR beta chains appeared to be HLA-restricted, and the HLA associations seemed to be driven largely by CMV exposure. The cohort was sequenced for TCR beta chains only, and without alpha or paired-chain data the features that could be detected were limited. Several of the top co-occurrence clusters appeared to be linked to parvovirus B19, influenza, CMV and Epstein-Barr virus, according to a later analysis. An association between a missense DCLRE1C variant and V-gene and J-gene trimming of TCR beta chains was found in a later genetic analysis and replicated in an independent cohort. The presence/absence analyses assumed that sequencing depth was roughly uniform across donors, and that assumption may not be true.

Sequenced: PBMCs. This chain is built from TRBV11-1 and TRBJ2-1, with TRBD2 matching 10 junction bases. The receptor was isolated from a middle-aged woman in good health and CMV-seronegative. The DNA reads as follows: TGTGCCAGCAGCCGCGACGTCGCTAGCGGGAGCGATGAGCAGTTCTTC. This encodes CASSRDVASGSDEQFF.